This T cell receptor (beta chain) was captured in a study of early T cells in non-severe SARS-CoV-2 infection. The CDR3 runs to 15 residues. Between the trimmed V and J ends, which lost 3 bases and 9 bases, there was a span of 15 bases. The germline V gene has CDR1 LGHDT and CDR2 YNNKEL (reference sequence). This clonotype was seen only a few times. Researchers attached unique molecular identifiers to individual cDNA molecules. Using its own MiXCR run on the 5' RACE reads, TCRdb lists one record per CDR3 protein. Of roughly 30,000 distinct CDR3 sequences listed, around 6% are singletons. The clonotype was recovered from an adult who was a healthcare worker with PCR-confirmed SARS-CoV-2 infection or an uninfected control (not recorded which). The chain joins TRBV3-1 to TRBJ1-6; TRBD1 might be the D (5 bases). Sequences were obtained from whole blood. CDR3 region: CASSQGESWGSPLHF. Written as DNA, the CDR3 is TGTGCCAGCAGCCAGGGGGAAAGCTGGGGTTCACCCCTCCACTTT. Using reference TRBV3-1 and TRBJ1-6 for the parts outside the CDR3, the full variable domain is DTAVSQTPKYLVTQMGNDKSIKCEQNLGHDTMYWYKQDSKKFLKIMFSYNNKELIINETVPNRFSPKSPDKAHLNLHINSLELGDSAVYFCASSQGESWGSPLHFGNGTRLTVT.